The 28 T cell receptor beta chains below all came from one sample that was sequenced in a study of cytomegalovirus exposure and HLA in healthy donors. Primers: 60 Vbeta forward and 13 Jbeta reverse. The data were produced by immunoSEQ multiplex PCR, yet TCRdb's version contains in-frame clones alone and is incomplete. The table includes about 190,000 clones, 75% to 90% detected once. Input material: PBMCs. Receptor source: a man in his thirties or forties in good health and CMV-seronegative.

The CDR3 DNA reads as TGTGCCTGGAGTGTATTAGGGGGCAGGGGGAACACTGAAGCTTTCTTT. This gives the protein CAWSVLGGRGNTEAFF. This chain uses TRBV30 with TRBJ1-1; 7 bases match TRBD1. The V and J ends lost 0 bases and 1 base, in that order; junction bases with no gene match: 8. The CDR3 extends over 16 amino acids. Germline V gene data show CDR1 as GTSNPN and CDR2 as SVGIG (reference sequence).

This clone appeared once. The rearrangement uses TRBV18 and TRBJ1-2; D is possibly TRBD1 (5 bases). The V and J ends lost 4 bases and 2 bases respectively, with 8 bases between them. The CDR3 runs 13 residues. Germline CDR1 KGHSH, CDR2 LQKENI. The CDR3 here is CASSLQENYGYTF. The CDR3 bases are TGTGCCAGCTCACTACAGGAAAACTATGGCTACACCTTC.

This sequence joins TRBV5-1 and TRBJ2-2, with D perhaps matching TRBD1 (5 bases). Trimming removed 3 bases at V and 5 bases at J, with 20 bases between. CDR3 length: 17 residues. Germline V gene data show CDR1 as SGHRS and CDR2 as YFSETQ. The CDR3 here is CASSWGGVHLGTGELFF. The CDR3 coding sequence is TGCGCCAGCAGCTGGGGCGGAGTTCACTTAGGGACCGGGGAGCTGTTTTTT.

The chain carries TRBV6-5 and TRBJ1-1, with 8 bases that match TRBD1. J lost 4 bases, V lost 6 bases, and 7 bases had no gene match. Germline lookup yields CDR1 MNHEY and CDR2 SVGAGI. The CDR3 is 14 residues long. The chain's CDR3 is CASSHGQGITEAFF. Written as DNA, the CDR3 is TGTGCCAGCAGCCACGGACAGGGAATCACTGAAGCTTTCTTT.

The chain carries TRBV6-1 and TRBJ2-7; 9 bases align to TRBD2. Germline CDR1 MNHNS, CDR2 SASEGT. The CDR3 is made up of 16 amino acids. The V gene end was trimmed by 0 bases and the J gene end by 1 base; junction bases not matched to a gene: 4. CDR3 protein: CASSEALAGGSYEQYF. The CDR3, as DNA: TGTGCCAGCAGTGAAGCCCTCGCGGGAGGGTCCTACGAGCAGTACTTC.

J is TRBJ1-2 and V is TRBV6-5, with 9 bases fitting TRBD1. The J segment lost 0 bases and the V segment lost 5 bases, leaving 1 base of the junction unmatched. The CDR3 runs 14 residues. Germline values: CDR1 MNHEY, CDR2 SVGAGI. CDR3 DNA: TGTGCCAGCAGTGACAGGGGGACTAACTATGGCTACACCTTC. Its protein is CASSDRGTNYGYTF.

The chain uses TRBV25-1 and TRBJ1-2; weak D call: TRBD1 (6 bases). This CDR3 is 14 amino acids long. Trimming stripped 1 base from V and 10 bases from J, with 16 bases between. CDR1 and CDR2 (germline): MGHDK, SYGVNS. CDR3 in DNA: TGTGCCAGCAGTGAATGGTCGAGGACAGCCAACTACACCTTC. Its translation is CASSEWSRTANYTF.

The rearrangement joins TRBV5-1 to TRBJ1-2; D unresolved. The CDR3 spans 14 residues. With 2 bases removed from V and 5 bases from J, the gap between germline ends came to 13 bases. Germline CDR1 and CDR2: SGHRS and YFSETQ. CDR3 sequence: CASSLNRGPYGYTF. The CDR3 DNA is TGCGCCAGCAGCTTAAACCGGGGTCCATATGGCTACACCTTC.

This chain uses TRBV5-4 with TRBJ2-2, with 7 bases aligning to TRBD2. V was pared by 3 bases and J by 2 bases, with 7 bases of the junction left unmatched. The germline CDR1 and CDR2 sequences are SGHNT and YYREEE (reference sequence). The CDR3 loop spans 16 amino acids. This CDR3 is CASSSRGGENTGELFF. CDR3 bases: TGTGCCAGCAGCTCACGCGGGGGAGAAAACACCGGGGAGCTGTTTTTT.

The rearrangement uses TRBV2 and TRBJ1-3, with 7 positions matching TRBD1. CDR1 is SNHLY and CDR2 is FYNNEI in the germline V gene. J gave up 0 bases and V 6 bases, and 14 bases lay outside the gene matches. CDR3 length: 18 residues. CDR3 amino acids: CASSPIRQGHSSGNTIYF. In nucleotides, the CDR3 is TGTGCCAGCAGCCCAATTCGACAGGGCCATAGCTCTGGAAACACCATATATTTT.

This chain links TRBV6-5 with TRBJ2-7; 7 bases agree with TRBD1. The CDR3 spans 13 residues. Germline-derived CDR1 and CDR2 are MNHEY and SVGAGI. The J segment lost 3 bases and the V segment lost 6 bases, leaving 5 bases of the junction unmatched. The CDR3 region has the DNA TGTGCCAGCAGGGGAACAGGGGACTACGAGCAGTACTTC. Translating it yields CASRGTGDYEQYF.

V and J are TRBV6-5 and TRBJ1-2; D gene unclear. This CDR3 comprises 14 residues. V was pared by 6 bases and J by 6 bases, with 17 bases between. CDR1 and CDR2 from the germline V gene are MNHEY and SVGAGI. The CDR3 region is CASRLGRGGHGYTF. For the CDR3, the DNA is TGTGCCAGCAGACTCGGGCGCGGCGGGCATGGCTACACCTTC.

The rearrangement joins TRBV30 to TRBJ2-3, with TRBD2 matching 10 bases. Germline loops: CDR1 GTSNPN, CDR2 SVGIG (reference sequence). This CDR3 region has 15 residues. The V segment lost 3 bases and the J segment 0 bases; nucleotides outside the gene matches: 3. CDR3 nucleotides: TGTGCCTGGAGGAGGACTAGCGGTAGCACAGATACGCAGTATTTT. This gives the protein CAWRRTSGSTDTQYF. Based on the CDR3 plus reference TRBV30 and TRBJ2-3, the full variable domain is SQTIHQWPATLVQPVGSPLSLECTVEGTSNPNLYWYRQAAGRGLQLLFYSVGIGQISSEVPQNLSASRPQDRQFILSSKKLLLSDSGFYLCAWRRTSGSTDTQYFGPGTRLTVL.

CDR3 sequence reads: CASRTGQGYEQYF. CDR3 DNA: TGTGCCAGCAGGACGGGACAAGGATACGAGCAGTACTTC. The chain combines TRBV27 with TRBJ2-7, with D maybe TRBD1 (6 bases). V lost 6 bases and J 4 bases, leaving 13 bases between the germline ends. Germline CDR1 reads MNHEY; CDR2 reads SMNVEV (reference sequence). This CDR3 is 13 amino acids long.

This rearrangement joins TRBV7-9 to TRBJ2-7; D not certain. V was trimmed by 5 bases and J by 3 bases, leaving 14 bases between them. The CDR3 contains 14 residues. Germline-derived CDR1 and CDR2 are SEHNR and FQNEAQ (reference sequence). The CDR3 reads CASSPTPPSYEQYF. CDR3 nucleotide sequence: TGTGCCAGCAGCCCTACCCCACCGAGCTACGAGCAGTACTTC.

This clone appeared a single time. The V call is TRBV28, the J call TRBJ1-2; possibly TRBD1 for D (5 bases). This CDR3 region has 13 residues. Germline values: CDR1 MDHEN, CDR2 SYDVKM. V was pared by 3 bases and J by 2 bases, with 7 bases between. The CDR3 loop reads CASSFGQNYGYTF. CDR3 nucleotides: TGTGCCAGCAGTTTCGGACAAAACTATGGCTACACCTTC.

The rearrangement links TRBV6-4 to TRBJ2-2; D unresolved. CDR1 MRHNA and CDR2 SNTAGT come from the germline V gene. There are 16 residues in the CDR3. V shed 6 bases and J shed 4 bases, with 18 bases lying between them. The CDR3 coding sequence is TGTGCCAGCAGCGAATCTGTCTCATCGGGCACCGGGGAGCTGTTTTTT. It translates to CASSESVSSGTGELFF.

The gene calls are TRBV27 and TRBJ2-7, with TRBD2 identical over 12 bases. Trimming took 6 bases from V and 2 from J; bases not matched to a gene: 5. The CDR3 totals 15 residues. Per the germline V gene, CDR1 is MNHEY and CDR2 is SMNVEV (reference sequence). CDR3 residues: CASSHSSGGAYEQYF. CDR3 sequence (DNA): TGTGCCAGCAGCCATTCTAGCGGGGGGGCCTACGAGCAGTACTTC.

The chain has TRBV15 and TRBJ2-7; TRBD1 matches at 10 bases. The CDR3 runs 16 residues. V lost 4 bases and J lost 5; bases outside the gene matches: 11. The germline V gene has CDR1 LNHNV and CDR2 YYDKDF (reference sequence). The CDR3 reads CATSKFPGTGVDEQYF. The CDR3 region has the DNA TGTGCCACCAGCAAATTCCCCGGGACAGGGGTGGACGAGCAGTACTTC.

This clone was recorded only once. V usage is TRBV30 and J usage is TRBJ1-4, with 8 bases lining up with TRBD1. CDR1 is GTSNPN and CDR2 is SVGIG in the germline V gene (reference sequence). V dropped 0 bases and J dropped 11; count of bases not matched to a gene: 11. This CDR3 is built from 15 residues. The CDR3 here is CAWSVGPGTGSKLFF. The CDR3 DNA is TGTGCCTGGAGTGTAGGACCGGGGACAGGCAGTAAACTGTTTTTT.

The V gene is TRBV7-9, the J gene TRBJ2-7; 9 bases fit TRBD2. There are 18 residues in the CDR3. Germline values: CDR1 SEHNR, CDR2 FQNEAQ (reference sequence). V trimming: 6 bases; J trimming: 0 bases; junction bases outside the gene matches: 15. CDR3 amino acids: CASSGVAGDVKGSYEQYF. The CDR3 DNA is TGTGCCAGCAGTGGGGTAGCGGGAGACGTAAAGGGCTCCTACGAGCAGTACTTC. Variable domain in full (rest from reference TRBV7-9 and TRBJ2-7): DTGVSQNPRHKITKRGQNVTFRCDPISEHNRLYWYRQTLGQGPEFLTYFQNEAQLEKSRLLSDRFSAERPKGSFSTLEIQRTEQGDSAMYLCASSGVAGDVKGSYEQYFGPGTRLTVT.

The chain couples TRBV7-8 to TRBJ2-5; TRBD1 agrees at 7 bases. TRBJ2-7 matches the DNA end more closely, so the J call is doubtful. CDR3 length: 16 residues. The V gene's germline CDR1 is SGHVS and CDR2 FQNEAQ. This chain's CDR3 is CASSLIQTGQTYEQYF. The CDR3 DNA reads as TGTGCCAGCAGCTTGATTCAGACGGGACAGACCTACGAGCAGTACTTC.

The chain joins TRBV2 to TRBJ2-1; 8 bases agree with TRBD2. CDR1 and CDR2 (germline): SNHLY, FYNNEI. This CDR3 has 13 amino acids. With V trimmed by 4 bases and J by 9 bases, 5 bases remained unmatched. The CDR3 reads CASSALRGGEQFF. CDR3 in DNA: TGTGCCAGCAGTGCCCTCCGGGGGGGTGAGCAGTTCTTC.

The chain couples TRBV6-4 to TRBJ2-1, with a possible D match to TRBD1 (6 bases). Between the trimmed V and J ends, which lost 6 bases and 7 bases, there was a span of 13 bases. CDR1 and CDR2 from the germline V gene are MRHNA and SNTAGT. The CDR3 spans 13 residues. In DNA form, the CDR3 reads TGTGCCAGCAGCACAGGGCAATGGAATGAGCAGTTCTTC. It is translated as CASSTGQWNEQFF.

CDR3 bases: TGCGCCAGCAGCGCAAGCGGGTTCTACGAGCAGTACTTC. This translates into CASSASGFYEQYF. The chain couples TRBV5-1 to TRBJ2-7; D is perhaps TRBD2 (6 bases). Trimming shortened V by 4 bases and J by 3 bases, and 11 bases separated the two germline ends. This CDR3 has 13 residues. Germline V lookup: CDR1 SGHRS, CDR2 YFSETQ.

CDR3 residues: CASSIPGGRGYTF. Written as DNA, the CDR3 is TGTGCCAGCAGCATACCAGGGGGCCGGGGCTACACCTTC. The chain couples TRBV13 to TRBJ1-2, with 8 positions matching TRBD1. Trimming took 5 bases from V and 8 from J; bases not matched to a gene: 7. Germline V gene lookup returns CDR1 PRHDT and CDR2 FYEKMQ (reference sequence). The CDR3 totals 13 residues.

This clone turned up a few times. The V call is TRBV28, the J call TRBJ1-5; 8 bases agree with TRBD1. CDR3 length: 15 residues. Trimming cost V 6 bases and J 7 bases; bases outside gene matches: 11. Germline V gene lookup returns CDR1 MDHEN and CDR2 SYDVKM. The DNA for the CDR3 is TGTGCCAGCAGACCCGGGGACAGGCATGGCCAGCCCCAGCATTTT. Amino acid sequence: CASRPGDRHGQPQHF. Combining the CDR3 with reference TRBV28 and TRBJ1-5 gives the whole variable domain DVKVTQSSRYLVKRTGEKVFLECVQDMDHENMFWYRQDPGLGLRLIYFSYDVKMKEKGDIPEGYSVSREKKERFSLILESASTNQTSMYLCASRPGDRHGQPQHFGDGTRLSIL.

This rearrangement joins TRBV18 to TRBJ1-6, with D tentatively TRBD1 (5 bases). Trimming stripped 4 bases from V and 8 bases from J, with 15 bases between. The germline gives CDR1 KGHSH, CDR2 LQKENI. The CDR3 runs 15 residues. The CDR3 sequence is CASSRTGNTDSPLHF. The CDR3 DNA reads as TGTGCCAGCTCACGTACAGGAAATACCGATTCACCCCTCCACTTT.